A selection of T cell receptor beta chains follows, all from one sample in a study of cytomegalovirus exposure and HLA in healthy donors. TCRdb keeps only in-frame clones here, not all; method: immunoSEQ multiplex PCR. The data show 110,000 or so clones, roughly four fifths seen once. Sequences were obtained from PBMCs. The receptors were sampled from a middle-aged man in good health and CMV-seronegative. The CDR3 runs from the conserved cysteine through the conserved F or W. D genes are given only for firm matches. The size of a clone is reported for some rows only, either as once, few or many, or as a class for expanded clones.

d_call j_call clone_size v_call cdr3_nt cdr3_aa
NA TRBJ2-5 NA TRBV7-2 TGTGCCAGCAGCCCAGGGGCAGTAATAGAGACCCAGTACTTC CASSPGAVIETQYF
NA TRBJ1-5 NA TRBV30 TGTGCCTGGAGTGGGGTAGCGACGAATCAGCCCCAGCATTTT CAWSGVATNQPQHF
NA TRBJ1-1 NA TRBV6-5 TGTGCCAGCAGTTACTCGTTGGGCAGGCTCACTGAAGCTTTCTTT CASSYSLGRLTEAFF
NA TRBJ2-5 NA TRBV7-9 TGTGCCAGCAGCTTAGCTTTTGGCGGACAAGAGACCCAGTACTTC CASSLAFGGQETQYF
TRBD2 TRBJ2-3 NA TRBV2 TGTGCTTCGACGGGAGCGGGGTTAGATACGCAGTATTTT CASTGAGLDTQYF
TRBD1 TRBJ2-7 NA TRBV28 TGTGCCAGCAGCATTGGACAGGGGGCTTACGAGCAGTACTTC CASSIGQGAYEQYF
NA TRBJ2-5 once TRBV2 TGTGCCAGCAGCGGGGTACGGGAGACCCAGTACTTC CASSGVRETQYF
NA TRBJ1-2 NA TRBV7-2 TGTGCCAGCAGCCGCAGGACAGACTATGGCTACACCTTC CASSRRTDYGYTF
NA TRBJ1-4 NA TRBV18 TGTGCCAGCTCACCGGTATCACGGTCAACTAATGAAAAACTGTTTTTT CASSPVSRSTNEKLFF
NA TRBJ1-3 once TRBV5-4 TGTGCCAGCAGCTCCGGACAGAGCTCTGGAAACACCATATATTTT CASSSGQSSGNTIYF
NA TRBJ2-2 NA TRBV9 TGTGCCAGCAGCCCCGTCGGGCCGAGGGTAACCGGGGAGCTGTTTTTT CASSPVGPRVTGELFF
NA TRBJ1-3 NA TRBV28 TGTGCCAGCAGTTTAGTCAGGGCCGGATCTGGAAACACCATATATTTT CASSLVRAGSGNTIYF
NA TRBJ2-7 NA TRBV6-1 TGTGCCAGCACCCCTTCGGGAGTGTACGGCTACGAGCAGTACTTC CASTPSGVYGYEQYF
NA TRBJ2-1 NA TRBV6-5 TGTGCCAGCACTACCCTCGAGGGCTCCTACAATGAGCAGTTCTTC CASTTLEGSYNEQFF
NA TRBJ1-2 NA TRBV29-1 TGCAGGCAGGGAAGGGACTATGGCTACACCTTC CRQGRDYGYTF
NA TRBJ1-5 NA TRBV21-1 TGTGCCAGCAGCCAGGGGACAGGGGGTAAAGACAGCAATCAGCCCCAGCATTTT CASSQGTGGKDSNQPQHF
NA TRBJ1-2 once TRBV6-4 TGTGCCAGCAGTGACTCCTATCGACGGGGTTACTATGGCTACACCTTC CASSDSYRRGYYGYTF
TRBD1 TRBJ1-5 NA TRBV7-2 TGTGCCAGCAGCTCAACGACAGGGGGCCAACAGCCCCAGCATTTT CASSSTTGGQQPQHF
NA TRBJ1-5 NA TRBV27 TGTGCCAGCAGTTTATGGGGGGTTAGCAATCAGCCCCAGCATTTT CASSLWGVSNQPQHF
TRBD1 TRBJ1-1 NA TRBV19 TGTGCCAGTAGTATAGGAGGAGGGGGCCAAATAGTTAAAGCTTTCTTT CASSIGGGGQIVKAFF
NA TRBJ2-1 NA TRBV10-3 TGTGCCATCGGAGGGATGTCCTACAATGAGCAGTTCTTC CAIGGMSYNEQFF
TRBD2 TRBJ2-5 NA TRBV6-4 TGTGCCAGCAGGGACGACACACCAACCAGTAGCGGGGGGACCCCCCCTTACTTC CASRDDTPTSSGGTPPYF
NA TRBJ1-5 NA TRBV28 TGTGCCAGCAGTTTGCCCGGTGGTCATCAGCCCCAGCATTTT CASSLPGGHQPQHF
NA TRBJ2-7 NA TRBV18 TGTGCCAGCTCCCAGGAATTGACGGGAGAGCAGTACTTC CASSQELTGEQYF
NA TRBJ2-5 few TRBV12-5 TGTGCTAGTGGTTCGCCAGGATCTGGGCAGGGGACCCAGTACTTC CASGSPGSGQGTQYF
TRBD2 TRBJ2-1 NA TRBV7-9 TGTGCCAGCAGCTTTTCAGGAGGCGGGAGTCTGTACAATGAGCAGTTCTTC CASSFSGGGSLYNEQFF